The 3 T cell receptor beta chains reported below all come from one sample, sequenced in a study of T cell clonality in common variable immunodeficiency (dated by TCRdb to between 2014 and 2017). The method behind the library was the immunoSEQ multiplex PCR assay. In its TCRdb copy, this immuneACCESS table keeps in-frame sequences only and misses some clones. Where compared with another copy, unresolved V genes explain less than half of these, and the others have no known cause. This sample includes 45,000 to 55,000 clones, and none of them was observed just once. The ten most abundant clones make up under 6.5% of the sample. Source material: peripheral blood mononuclear cells. The receptors were sampled from a person aged 18 to 75 in good health.

This clone was counted at least ten times. The missing CDR3 end, 3 residues past where the read stops, is filled in from the germline J gene. The chain joins TRBV20-1 to TRBJ2-4, with 7 bases fitting TRBD2. The CDR3 sequence is 15 residues long. CDR1 DFQATT and CDR2 SNEGSKA come from the germline V gene (reference sequence). The J segment lost 1 base and the V segment lost 3 bases, leaving 6 bases of the junction unmatched. CDR3 protein: CSASIAGGAKNIQYF. The CDR3 bases that were read are TGCAGTGCTAGTATAGCGGGCGGGGCCAAAAACATT.

Many counts were recorded for this clone. The read finishes 3 residues shy of the CDR3 end, and the germline J gene is used to complete it. V and J are TRBV5-1 and TRBJ2-3; TRBD1 or TRBD2 may be the D gene (5 bases each). This CDR3 contains 15 residues. Germline lookup yields CDR1 SGHRS and CDR2 YFSETQ. The V end was cut by 1 base, the J end by 1 base, with 10 bases between. CDR3: CASSLSGRGTDTQYF. CDR3 bases read: TGCGCCAGCAGCTTGTCAGGGAGAGGCACAGATACG.

Many counts were recorded for this clone. From the germline J gene comes the end of the CDR3, since the read stops 3 residues before it. The V call is TRBV6-2 or TRBV6-3, the J call TRBJ1-1; tentative D call: TRBD1 (6 bases). V was pared by 5 bases and J by 2 bases, with 12 bases between. CDR3 length: 14 residues. Germline V gives CDR1 MNHEY, CDR2 SVGEGT. CDR3: CASSHREGNTEAFF. CDR3 DNA, as far as it was read: TGTGCCAGCAGTCACAGGGAAGGAAACACTGAA.